The 7 T cell receptor beta chains listed next were all sequenced from one sample in a study of tumor and adjacent non-tumor tissue in lung cancer. TCRbeta libraries were built with three rounds of nested PCR, modified from ARM-PCR. One entry per CDR3 protein, called by TCRdb with MiXCR from the multiplex PCR reads. There are around 57,000 distinct CDR3 sequences in the sample; about 61% occur only once, and around a third lies in the top ten. No cell sorting was done before RNA was extracted from the tissue. More than 3 cm separated this lung sample from the edge of the tumor. Sequencing was performed on distant non-tumor lung tissue. The origin of the receptors is an older man with non-small cell lung cancer.

A note on this clonotype: One junction end disagrees with the germline gene, perhaps due to a read error. The chain is built from TRBV7-8 and TRBJ2-3; TRBD2 aligns across 7 bases. The length of the CDR3 is 17 residues. Germline CDR1 reads SGHVS; CDR2 reads FQNEAQ. The CDR3 loop reads CASTERFAGEGTDTQCF. In DNA form, the CDR3 reads TGTGCCAGCACTGAGCGATTCGCGGGAGAAGGCACAGATACGCAGTGTTTT.

For this clonotype: The junction differs from germline at one of its ends, possibly a read error. The chain couples TRBV14 to TRBJ2-1; D possibly matches TRBD1 or TRBD2 (6 bases each). The CDR3 length is 18 residues. CDR1 is SGHDN and CDR2 is FVKESK in the germline V gene. This CDR3 reads CAGSQHPAGVEGRNEQFF. The CDR3 nucleotides are TGTGCCGGCAGCCAACACCCCGCAGGGGTGGAGGGGCGAAATGAGCAGTTCTTC.

This clonotype came up many times. The chain is built from TRBV12-3 or TRBV12-4 and TRBJ1-5; tentative D call: TRBD1 (5 bases). V lost 5 bases to trimming and J lost 3 bases, with 14 bases between them. The length of the CDR3 is 15 residues. The CDR3 spells CASSPRDGDNQPQHF. The DNA of the CDR3 is TGTGCCAGCAGTCCCCGGGACGGGGACAATCAGCCCCAGCATTTT.

This clonotype was detected ten times or more. This chain joins TRBV5-4 and TRBJ2-1; 8 bases are shared with TRBD1. The CDR3 totals 13 residues. After removal of 4 bases from V and 6 bases from J, the junction contained 3 bases not matched to a gene. Germline V gene data show CDR1 as SGHNT and CDR2 as YYREEE (reference sequence). The CDR3 protein is CASSHGQGNEQFF. CDR3 coding DNA: TGTGCCAGCAGCCATGGACAGGGCAATGAGCAGTTCTTC. The full variable domain, in which reference TRBV5-4 and TRBJ2-1 provide the parts outside the CDR3, is ETGVTQSPTHLIKTRGQQVTLRCSSQSGHNTVSWYQQALGQGPQFIFQYYREEENGRGNFPPRFSGLQFPNYSSELNVNALELDDSALYLCASSHGQGNEQFFGPGTRLTVL.

This clonotype was counted a few times. The junction does not match germline at one end; this may be a read error. V usage is TRBV29-1 and J usage is TRBJ1-5; 11 bases match TRBD1. CDR1 and CDR2 from the germline V gene are SQVTM and ANQGSEA. The CDR3 is 17 amino acids. CDR3 nucleotide sequence: TGCAGCGTAGACATCGGGACAGGGGGTTCGAGCAATCAGTCCCAACATTTC. The encoded protein is CSVDIGTGGSSNQSQHF.

Concerning this clonotype: One end of the junction is discordant with germline, which a read error may explain. The chain is built from TRBV12-3 or TRBV12-4 and TRBJ1-5; unclear D gene. The last part of the DNA fits TRBJ2-3 better; the J call may be wrong. The CDR3 totals 13 residues. The CDR3 DNA is TGTACCAGCAGTCAACAAGGGAATCAGCCCCAGTATTTT. Translated: CTSSQQGNQPQYF.

This clonotype was seen a few times. The chain links TRBV20-1 to TRBJ2-6; 9 bases are shared with TRBD1. Unmatched junction bases numbered 8, after V lost 8 bases and J lost 0 bases. The CDR3 sequence is 16 residues long. Germline-derived CDR1 and CDR2 are DFQATT and SNEGSKA (reference sequence). The CDR3 DNA sequence: TGCAGTACCCGGACAGGGGCCCGCTCTGGGGCCAACGTCCTGACTTTC. Translation gives CSTRTGARSGANVLTF.